Below, 18 T cell receptor beta chains from the same sample are listed, as sequenced in a study of T cells in tuberculosis (dated by TCRdb to the late 2010s). Libraries were built with the immunoSEQ multiplex PCR assay. Sourced from immuneACCESS, this table was stored by TCRdb with only in-frame sequences that have V and J called. A share of the clones is absent; for the studies checked, an unresolved V gene accounts for under half, and the remainder has no known explanation. The sample table holds roughly 59,000 clones, of which about 76% were seen once. The ten largest clones capture 9.5% to 15% of the sample. Thawed, overnight-rested PBMC were stained with GMM-loaded CD1B tetramer, a Live/Dead dye and anti-CD3, then sorted on a FACS Aria II. CD1B tetramers were loaded with C32 glucose monomycolate purified from Rhodococcus equi. Sequences were obtained from CD1b-GMM tetramer-negative cells sorted from PBMCs. The cell subset or site label for this specimen denotes: T cells not binding CD1B-GMM tetramer, sorted from same donor. These receptor sequences come from an adult woman with latent tuberculosis.

Worth noting for this clone: Within the sample, other DNA sequences also encode this same CDR3. This chain joins TRBV27 and TRBJ2-1, with 11 bases that match TRBD2. The CDR3 is 16 residues long. The V gene's germline CDR1 is MNHEY and CDR2 SMNVEV (reference sequence). The V gene end was trimmed by 6 bases and the J gene end by 4 bases; junction bases not matched to a gene: 8. CDR3 region: CASRALIAGGYNEQFF. The CDR3, as DNA: TGTGCCAGCAGAGCCCTAATAGCGGGGGGGTACAATGAGCAGTTCTTC.

The V and J genes are TRBV28 and TRBJ1-5; TRBD1 is a possible D gene (6 bases). The CDR3 runs to 15 residues. V was shortened by 6 bases and J by 3 bases, with 15 bases between the two germline ends. Germline V gene data show CDR1 as MDHEN and CDR2 as SYDVKM. The CDR3, as DNA: TGTGCCAGCAGCCTTGGACAGCATACCAATCAGCCCCAGCATTTT. The encoded protein is CASSLGQHTNQPQHF.

V usage is TRBV5-1 and J usage is TRBJ2-2, with 13 bases lining up with TRBD2. After removal of 5 bases from V and 2 bases from J, the junction contained 6 bases not matched to a gene. The CDR3 length is 17 residues. CDR1 is SGHRS and CDR2 is YFSETQ in the germline V gene. CDR3 loop: CASREGLAGSNTGELFF. Here the CDR3 DNA reads TGCGCCAGCAGGGAGGGACTAGCGGGATCAAACACCGGGGAGCTGTTTTTT.

This chain uses TRBV10-2 with TRBJ2-5, with D tentatively TRBD2 (5 bases). The DNA end favors TRBJ2-7, so the J call may be wrong. The CDR3 runs to 14 residues. CDR1 and CDR2 from the germline V gene are WSHSY and SAAADI. The DNA for the CDR3 is TGCGCCAGCAGCCCCAAACTAGTCTCACCCGAGCAGTACTTC. Protein sequence: CASSPKLVSPEQYF.

This chain's CDR3 is CASSTSGRALNEQFF. DNA of the CDR3: TGTGCCAGTAGTACTAGCGGGAGGGCCTTGAATGAGCAGTTCTTC. This chain connects TRBV19 to TRBJ2-1; TRBD2 matches at 12 bases. Germline lookup yields CDR1 LNHDA and CDR2 SQIVND (reference sequence). The CDR3 is 15 residues long. Trimming cost V 4 bases and J 7 bases; bases outside gene matches: 5.

The V call is TRBV28, the J call TRBJ2-7, with 14 bases matching TRBD2. V dropped 5 bases and J dropped 5; count of bases not matched to a gene: 5. The germline CDR1 and CDR2 sequences are MDHEN and SYDVKM. The CDR3 runs 15 residues. CDR3 nucleotides: TGTGCCAGCAGTAGAGGGACTAGCGGGAGTAACGAGCAGTACTTC. It encodes CASSRGTSGSNEQYF. Combining the CDR3 with reference TRBV28 and TRBJ2-7 gives the whole variable domain DVKVTQSSRYLVKRTGEKVFLECVQDMDHENMFWYRQDPGLGLRLIYFSYDVKMKEKGDIPEGYSVSREKKERFSLILESASTNQTSMYLCASSRGTSGSNEQYFGPGTRLTVT.

This chain connects TRBV7-2 to TRBJ2-2; perhaps TRBD2 as D (5 bases). Looked up from germline, CDR1 is SGHTA and CDR2 is FQGNSA. This CDR3 has 13 residues. V lost 1 base to trimming and J lost 5 bases, with 5 bases between them. The DNA for the CDR3 is TGTGCCAGCAGCTTAGTAGCGACCGGGGAGCTGTTTTTT. Its translation: CASSLVATGELFF. Using reference TRBV7-2 and TRBJ2-2 for the parts outside the CDR3, the full variable domain is GAGVSQSPSNKVTEKGKDVELRCDPISGHTALYWYRQSLGQGLEFLIYFQGNSAPDKSGLPSDRFSAERTGGSVSTLTIQRTQQEDSAVYLCASSLVATGELFFGEGSRLTVL.

The chain employs TRBV28 and TRBJ2-7; TRBD1 aligns across 7 bases. V was pared by 4 bases and J by 3 bases, with 9 bases of the junction left unmatched. CDR1 and CDR2 from the germline V gene are MDHEN and SYDVKM. The CDR3 runs to 15 residues. The CDR3 region has the DNA TGTGCCAGCAGTTCCCCAGGGGGTGGTTTCTACGAGCAGTACTTC. Its translation: CASSSPGGGFYEQYF.

The chain links TRBV5-6 to TRBJ2-5; TRBD2 matches at 9 bases. Germline V gives CDR1 SGHDT, CDR2 YYEEEE. This CDR3 spans 15 amino acids. V lost 0 bases and J lost 7; bases outside the gene matches: 7. The CDR3 DNA follows: TGTGCCAGCAGCTTGGTGGCTAGCGGGGTTCGGACCCAGTACTTC. Encoded protein: CASSLVASGVRTQYF.

The V gene is TRBV9, the J gene TRBJ2-2; 8 positions agree with TRBD1. The germline V gene encodes CDR1 SGDLS and CDR2 YYNGEE. CDR3 length equals 16 residues. J was trimmed by 7 bases and V by 2 bases; bases with no gene match: 10. The CDR3 region has the DNA TGTGCCAGCAGCGTCCCCGGGACAGGCAAGGACGGGGAGCTGTTTTTT. Encoded protein: CASSVPGTGKDGELFF.

V usage is TRBV5-1 and J usage is TRBJ2-7; 8 bases align to TRBD2. This CDR3 region has 14 residues. V shed 2 bases, J shed 6 bases, and the junction held 7 bases outside the gene matches. CDR1 is SGHRS and CDR2 is YFSETQ in the germline V gene. Written as DNA, the CDR3 is TGCGCCAGCAGCTTATACGGGAGGGAGATCGAGCAGTACTTC. Its translation: CASSLYGREIEQYF.

The CDR3 coding sequence is TGTGCCAGCAGCCGTCCCCGGACAGGTCGCAATGAGCAGTTCTTC. It is translated as CASSRPRTGRNEQFF. The chain carries TRBV7-2 and TRBJ2-1, with 7 bases aligning to TRBD1. The V gene's germline CDR1 is SGHTA and CDR2 FQGNSA. This CDR3 is built from 15 residues. Losses at the gene ends were 5 bases for V and 6 bases for J; bases not matched to a gene: 10.

This clone was seen just once. The rearrangement uses TRBV6-5 and TRBJ2-1; 10 bases map to TRBD2. This CDR3 spans 13 amino acids. V shed 6 bases and J 15 bases; nucleotides not matched to a gene: 11. Germline lookup yields CDR1 MNHEY and CDR2 SVGAGI. The CDR3 DNA is TGTGCCAGCAGATCAGCGGGAGGGGAAAAATGGTTCTTC. Protein sequence: CASRSAGGEKWFF.

The J gene is TRBJ1-2, the V gene TRBV11-3, with 10 bases that match TRBD1. Germline trimming cut 5 bases from V and 8 bases from J; bases unmatched to any gene: 2. Per germline, CDR1 SGHNT and CDR2 YENEEA. This CDR3 spans 12 amino acids. The CDR3 nucleotides read TGTGCCAGCAGCAGACAGGGGGCGGGCTACACCTTC. Translated, it gives CASSRQGAGYTF.

This clone was observed once. The CDR3 protein is CASSFGTLNTEAFF. The CDR3 DNA follows: TGTGCCAGCAGTTTCGGGACACTGAACACTGAAGCTTTCTTT. The rearrangement joins TRBV2 to TRBJ1-1, with TRBD1 as a possible D gene (6 bases). V was trimmed by 5 bases and J by 0 bases, leaving 10 bases between them. The CDR3 spans 14 residues. Per the germline V gene, CDR1 is SNHLY and CDR2 is FYNNEI.

V gene TRBV2 combines with J gene TRBJ1-4; D is ambiguous. The CDR3 loop spans 16 amino acids. CDR1 and CDR2 from the germline V gene are SNHLY and FYNNEI. Trimming removed 2 bases at V and 7 bases at J, with 17 bases between. CDR3 sequence: CASSETGGRFSEKLFF. CDR3 DNA sequence: TGTGCCAGCAGTGAAACTGGAGGCAGGTTTTCTGAAAAACTGTTTTTT.

J is TRBJ2-5 and V is TRBV2, with D possibly being TRBD2 (5 bases). Trimming took off 6 bases at V and 2 bases at J, with 10 bases between the two ends. The CDR3 spans 13 residues. CDR1 and CDR2 from the germline V gene are SNHLY and FYNNEI. CDR3 coding DNA: TGTGCCAGCAGCCTGGGGAGTCAAGAGACCCAGTACTTC. Translating it yields CASSLGSQETQYF.

The rearrangement joins TRBV7-8 to TRBJ2-7; 8 bases fit TRBD1. Germline values: CDR1 SGHVS, CDR2 FQNEAQ. V dropped 3 bases and J dropped 7; count of bases not matched to a gene: 14. The CDR3 sequence is 16 residues long. This chain's CDR3 is CASSFGGQGISREQYF. The CDR3 nucleotides are TGTGCCAGCAGCTTCGGTGGACAGGGTATTAGTCGAGAGCAGTACTTC.